The sequence of this T cell receptor beta chain was determined in a study of graft-versus-host responses after intestinal transplantation. Overall study: Among the recipients, transplants were multivisceral, liver-intestinal, or isolated intestinal.

Sequencing was performed with immunoSEQ multiplex PCR; in TCRdb, only in-frame clones are kept and a portion is missing. The data contain under 20,000 clones, approximately 95% of them singletons. The CDR3 runs to 15 residues. V trimming: 6 bases; J trimming: 0 bases; junction bases outside the gene matches: 5. Germline values: CDR1 MNHNS, CDR2 SASEGT. Here the sequenced sample was PBMCs, taken 23 days after intestinal transplant. The origin of this receptor is a human patient who received an intestinal transplant, so some T cells may come from the graft donor. The chain employs TRBV6-1 and TRBJ2-4; 7 bases map to TRBD1. The CDR3 is CASSLTGLAKNIQYF. CDR3 bases: TGTGCCAGCAGCCTGACAGGGCTAGCCAAAAACATTCAGTACTTC.